This T cell receptor (beta chain) was observed in a study of T-cell reconstitution after alpha-beta-depleted transplantation in children. General study findings and limits: After one year, T-cell counts and TCRbeta diversity mostly came from new T cells. Alpha-beta T cells present about two months after transplant were reported to originate from several hundred expanded graft clones. There were some patients whose high TCRbeta diversity at day 60 came from surviving recipient T cells and thymic progenitors.

The CDR3 is made up of 16 amino acids. Trimming shortened V by 3 bases and J by 3 bases, and 17 bases separated the two germline ends. The TCRbeta library was prepared with unique molecular identifiers. TCRdb reprocessed the PCR reads via MiXCR and lists one record per CDR3 protein. The sample lists 400,000 to 450,000 distinct CDR3 sequences, roughly two fifths occurring once. Details on this clonotype: The antigen is undetermined.

This chain links TRBV12-3 or TRBV12-4 with TRBJ1-2; D is unresolved. The source was PBMCs, collected before TCRalphabeta/CD19-depleted stem cell transplant. This receptor was obtained from a girl aged 2-10 years with aplastic anemia, due to receive a stem cell transplant. The CDR3 loop is CASSLRHTEGHYGYTF. Written as DNA, the CDR3 is TGTGCCAGCAGTTTGAGGCACACGGAGGGCCACTATGGCTACACCTTC.